This T cell receptor (beta chain) was found in a study of OX40 agonist ivuxolimab in advanced cancers. In the study overall: Six ivuxolimab dose levels, 0.01 to 10 mg/kg, were given intravenously every 2 weeks. Study-wide points: The authors did not determine the antigen specificity of the expanded peripheral T cells. At doses 0.1 to 3.0 mg/kg, CD4+ and CD8+ clones expanded.

The table came from immunoSEQ multiplex PCR; TCRdb's copy has only in-frame clones and leaves some out. This table holds tens of thousands of clones, 70% to 90% found once. The CDR3 spans 17 residues. Per the germline V gene, CDR1 is LNHNV and CDR2 is YYDKDF (reference sequence). V lost 3 bases, J lost 0 bases, and 7 bases stayed unmatched. This clone was found once. Its antigen remains unidentified. The TCR comes from an adult with an advanced solid tumor such as melanoma, head and neck, liver or kidney cancer. J is TRBJ2-1 and V is TRBV15; 8 bases align to TRBD2. This material consisted of CD4+ or CD8+ T cells sorted from blood, taken in a trial of the OX40 agonist ivuxolimab. CDR3 in DNA: TGTGCCACCAGCAGGGATAGCGGGGCTAGCTCCTACAATGAGCAGTTCTTC. This sequence encodes CATSRDSGASSYNEQFF.